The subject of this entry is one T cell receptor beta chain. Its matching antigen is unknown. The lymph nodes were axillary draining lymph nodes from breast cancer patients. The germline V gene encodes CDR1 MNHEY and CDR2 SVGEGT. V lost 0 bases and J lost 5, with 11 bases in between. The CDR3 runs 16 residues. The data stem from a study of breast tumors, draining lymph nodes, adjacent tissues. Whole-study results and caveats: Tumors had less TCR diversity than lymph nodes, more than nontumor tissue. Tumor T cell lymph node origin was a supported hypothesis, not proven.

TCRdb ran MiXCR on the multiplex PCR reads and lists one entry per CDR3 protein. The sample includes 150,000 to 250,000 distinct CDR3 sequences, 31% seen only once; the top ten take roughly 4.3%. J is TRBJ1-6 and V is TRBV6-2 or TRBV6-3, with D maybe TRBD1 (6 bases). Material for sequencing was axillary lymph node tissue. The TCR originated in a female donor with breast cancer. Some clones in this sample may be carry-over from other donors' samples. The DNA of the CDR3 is TGTGCCAGCAGTTACTCGGGGGACAAGAATAATTCACCCCTCCACTTT. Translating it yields CASSYSGDKNNSPLHF.